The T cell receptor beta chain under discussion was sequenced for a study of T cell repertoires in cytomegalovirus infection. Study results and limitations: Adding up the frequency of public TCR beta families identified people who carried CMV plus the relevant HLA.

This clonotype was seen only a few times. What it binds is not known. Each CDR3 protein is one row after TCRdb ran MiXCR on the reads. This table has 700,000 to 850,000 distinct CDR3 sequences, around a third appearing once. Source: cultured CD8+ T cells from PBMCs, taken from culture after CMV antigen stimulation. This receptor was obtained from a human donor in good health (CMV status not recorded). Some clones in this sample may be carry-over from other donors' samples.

The CDR3 DNA sequence: TGTGCCAGCCTAGATCGAGCGTTAACCTCTGGGGCCAACGTCCTGACTTTC. Translated: CASLDRALTSGANVLTF. The rearrangement links TRBV7-6 to TRBJ2-6, with D uncertain. The CDR3 consists of 17 residues. Germline V gene sequence: CDR1 SGHVS, CDR2 FNYEAQ. V was shortened by 8 bases and J by 0 bases, with 17 bases between the two germline ends.